This entry lists 22 T cell receptor beta chains sequenced from one sample in a study of shared clonotypes between healthy human individuals. Here immunoSEQ multiplex PCR was the method, and the copy in TCRdb shows in-frame clones only, minus some. The table records 2,100,000 or so clones, 90% to 96% of them present only once. The source material was naive CD4+ T cells sorted from blood. The sample's subset: CD45RA+ positively selected. These TCRs come from a man between 18 and 29 years old in good health.

This chain connects TRBV7-2 to TRBJ1-4; D possibly corresponds to TRBD1 (6 bases). Germline-derived CDR1 and CDR2 are SGHTA and FQGNSA. The CDR3 has 16 residues. With 2 bases removed from V and 4 bases from J, the gap between germline ends came to 14 bases. This CDR3 is CASSLNRVSFNEKLFF. The CDR3 DNA sequence: TGTGCCAGCAGCTTAAACAGGGTGTCATTTAATGAAAAACTGTTTTTT. Together with reference TRBV7-2 and TRBJ1-4, the CDR3 gives the full variable domain: GAGVSQSPSNKVTEKGKDVELRCDPISGHTALYWYRQSLGQGLEFLIYFQGNSAPDKSGLPSDRFSAERTGGSVSTLTIQRTQQEDSAVYLCASSLNRVSFNEKLFFGSGTQLSVL.

This clone has only one observation. Within the sample, other DNA sequences also encode this same CDR3. The rearrangement joins TRBV5-1 to TRBJ1-1; 7 bases are shared with TRBD1. Trimming removed 0 bases from V and 0 bases from J; junction bases left unmatched: 2. The CDR3 is 15 residues long. CDR1 and CDR2 from the germline V gene are SGHRS and YFSETQ. CDR3 sequence reads: CASSLVDRMNTEAFF. The DNA of the CDR3 is TGCGCCAGCAGCTTGGTGGACAGGATGAACACTGAAGCTTTCTTT. Combining the CDR3 with reference TRBV5-1 and TRBJ1-1 gives the whole variable domain KAGVTQTPRYLIKTRGQQVTLSCSPISGHRSVSWYQQTPGQGLQFLFEYFSETQRNKGNFPGRFSGRQFSNSRSEMNVSTLELGDSALYLCASSLVDRMNTEAFFGQGTRLTVV.

This clone has just one count. The chain has TRBV4-1 and TRBJ2-3; 8 nucleotides agree with TRBD1. The ends lost 5 bases at V and 5 bases at J; junction bases unmatched: 6. The CDR3 extends over 14 amino acids. Looked up from germline, CDR1 is MGHRA and CDR2 is YSYEKL. Here the CDR3 reads CASSSDRAGDTQYF. As DNA, the CDR3 is TGCGCCAGCAGCTCGGACAGGGCCGGAGATACGCAGTATTTT.

This clone is a singleton in its sample. Different DNA sequences within this sample yield the same CDR3. The chain employs TRBV6-1 and TRBJ1-1, with 8 bases lining up with TRBD1. This CDR3 spans 14 amino acids. Germline-derived CDR1 and CDR2 are MNHNS and SASEGT. V dropped 5 bases and J dropped 0; count of bases not matched to a gene: 2. Here the CDR3 reads CASSRQGLNTEAFF. In nucleotides, the CDR3 is TGTGCCAGCAGTAGACAGGGGCTGAACACTGAAGCTTTCTTT.

The chain couples TRBV4-1 to TRBJ1-1, with D maybe TRBD1 (5 bases). V was trimmed by 6 bases and J by 1 base, leaving 18 bases between them. The CDR3 contains 16 residues. CDR1 is MGHRA, CDR2 YSYEKL, per germline. CDR3 sequence (DNA): TGCGCCAGCAGACCCGGAGGGGCGCGAGGGAACACTGAAGCTTTCTTT. Protein: CASRPGGARGNTEAFF.

This clone has a single count. V and J are TRBV4-2 and TRBJ1-6, with no clear D. CDR3 length: 16 residues. V lost 1 base, J lost 4 bases, and 11 bases lay in between. Germline V gives CDR1 LGHNA, CDR2 YNFKEQ. The CDR3 DNA follows: TGTGCCAGCAGCCAAGTCTTCACGGGGTATAATTCACCCCTCCACTTT. It yields the protein CASSQVFTGYNSPLHF.

This chain uses TRBV7-2 with TRBJ2-3, with TRBD1 identical over 9 bases. V lost 3 bases and J lost 6; bases outside the gene matches: 7. Germline V gives CDR1 SGHTA, CDR2 FQGNSA. The CDR3 contains 15 residues. For the CDR3, the DNA is TGTGCCAGCAGCTTGAGCCGGGACAGGGTGGATACGCAGTATTTT. Amino acid sequence: CASSLSRDRVDTQYF.

The CDR3 protein is CASSLGRNGNTIYF. In nucleotides, the CDR3 is TGTGCCAGCAGCTTGGGCAGGAATGGAAACACCATATATTTT. J is TRBJ1-3 and V is TRBV7-2; the D is unclear. Germline values: CDR1 SGHTA, CDR2 FQGNSA. The CDR3 spans 14 residues. V was cut by 3 bases and J by 3 bases, with 9 bases left in between.

The chain joins TRBV5-4 to TRBJ2-6; 8 positions match TRBD1. The CDR3 length is 18 residues. Trimming took 4 bases from V and 0 from J; bases not matched to a gene: 9. Germline loops: CDR1 SGHNT, CDR2 YYREEE (reference sequence). In DNA form, the CDR3 reads TGTGCCAGCAGCCCACCGGGGACAGGATTCTCTGGGGCCAACGTCCTGACTTTC. Amino acids: CASSPPGTGFSGANVLTF.

This clone was detected only once. V gene TRBV9 combines with J gene TRBJ1-3; 7 nucleotides align to TRBD1. The CDR3 length is 15 residues. Germline lookup yields CDR1 SGDLS and CDR2 YYNGEE. V was pared by 3 bases and J by 0 bases, with 3 bases of the junction left unmatched. CDR3 nucleotide sequence: TGTGCCAGCAGCGCGGGACAGTACTCTGGAAACACCATATATTTT. It yields the protein CASSAGQYSGNTIYF.

The chain links TRBV9 to TRBJ2-1, with D hard to call. The V end lost 0 bases, the J end lost 8 bases, and 12 bases lay between the germline ends. The CDR3 spans 14 residues. Germline CDR1 reads SGDLS; CDR2 reads YYNGEE. CDR3 protein: CASSVEPHGDEQFF. For the CDR3, the DNA is TGTGCCAGCAGCGTAGAACCGCATGGGGATGAGCAGTTCTTC.

The chain uses TRBV27 and TRBJ2-7, with 8 positions matching TRBD1. Unmatched junction bases numbered 3, after V lost 0 bases and J lost 2 bases. This CDR3 has 15 residues. The germline CDR1 and CDR2 sequences are MNHEY and SMNVEV (reference sequence). CDR3 loop: CASSLSSGGPYEQYF. In DNA, the CDR3 is TGTGCCAGCAGTTTATCTTCAGGGGGCCCCTACGAGCAGTACTTC.

This clone was seen a few times. The rearrangement joins TRBV2 to TRBJ1-2, with 8 bases lining up with TRBD1. Trimming at V came to 8 bases and at J to 2 bases, leaving 10 bases not matched to a gene. The CDR3 length is 15 residues. CDR1 SNHLY and CDR2 FYNNEI come from the germline V gene. The DNA for the CDR3 is TGTGCCAGCGAGCTGACAGGGGCTACGAACTATGGCTACACCTTC. Its translation: CASELTGATNYGYTF.

The J gene is TRBJ2-3, the V gene TRBV5-1; D might be TRBD1 or TRBD2, each matching 5 bases. Germline assignment: CDR1 SGHRS and CDR2 YFSETQ. CDR3 length: 14 residues. V dropped 5 bases and J dropped 2 bases, with 12 bases sitting between them. Here the CDR3 reads CASRVGTHTDTQYF. CDR3 coding DNA: TGCGCCAGCAGAGTCGGGACCCACACAGATACGCAGTATTTT.

This chain joins TRBV7-2 and TRBJ1-6; the D gene is possibly TRBD1 (6 bases). The CDR3 runs 12 residues. Germline V CDR1 and CDR2: SGHTA, FQGNSA. Trimming shortened V by 6 bases and J by 16 bases, and 16 bases separated the two germline ends. The DNA of the CDR3 is TGTGCCAGCAGTCAGTACAGGGTAGGGCTCCACTTT. Protein sequence: CASSQYRVGLHF.

This chain links TRBV7-6 with TRBJ2-1; the match to TRBD2 covers 7 bases. CDR1 and CDR2 from the germline V gene are SGHVS and FNYEAQ. The CDR3 runs 14 residues. Germline trimming cut 4 bases from V and 2 bases from J; bases unmatched to any gene: 2. This CDR3 reads CASSSGGTYNEQFF. Written as DNA, the CDR3 is TGTGCCAGCAGCTCGGGGGGTACCTACAATGAGCAGTTCTTC.

The V call is TRBV28, the J call TRBJ1-5; no clear D. Germline CDR1 and CDR2: MDHEN and SYDVKM. Trimming pared 7 bases from V and 6 bases from J, leaving 16 bases between. The CDR3 sequence is 14 residues long. CDR3 sequence reads: CASTQSLTSQPQHF. In DNA, the CDR3 is TGTGCCAGCACGCAGTCCTTAACCAGTCAGCCCCAGCATTTT.

The rearrangement links TRBV28 to TRBJ2-7, with no clear D. The CDR3 loop spans 14 amino acids. V was clipped by 6 bases and J by 0 bases, with 12 bases between them. The germline gives CDR1 MDHEN, CDR2 SYDVKM. The chain's CDR3 is CASSSRLFSYEQYF. In nucleotides, the CDR3 is TGTGCCAGCAGCTCCCGACTTTTCTCCTACGAGCAGTACTTC.

The chain combines TRBV2 with TRBJ2-2; 12 bases fit TRBD2. The CDR3 loop spans 13 amino acids. V dropped 8 bases and J dropped 9; count of bases not matched to a gene: 4. Germline CDR1 is SNHLY and CDR2 is FYNNEI. CDR3 sequence (DNA): TGTGCCAGCCTAGCGGGGGGGCGCCGGGAGCTGTTTTTT. Its protein is CASLAGGRRELFF.

This chain joins TRBV28 and TRBJ2-7; 11 bases agree with TRBD1. The CDR3 length is 15 residues. Germline assignment: CDR1 MDHEN and CDR2 SYDVKM. Germline trimming cut 8 bases from V and 4 bases from J; bases unmatched to any gene: 10. The CDR3 region is CASGRTGGTLYEQYF. CDR3 bases: TGTGCCAGCGGAAGGACAGGGGGCACCCTATACGAGCAGTACTTC.

Here the CDR3 DNA reads TGCGCCAGCAGCCAACCGTTCCTGGCCGGACTAGCGGTAAATGAGCAGTTCTTC. Translating gives CASSQPFLAGLAVNEQFF. The chain links TRBV4-1 to TRBJ2-1, with TRBD2 identical over 10 bases. The ends lost 2 bases at V and 7 bases at J; junction bases unmatched: 14. Germline CDR1 is MGHRA and CDR2 is YSYEKL. This CDR3 is 18 amino acids long.

The chain links TRBV18 to TRBJ2-7, with D perhaps matching TRBD1 or TRBD2 (6 bases each). V lost 6 bases and J lost 3, with 15 bases in between. The CDR3 loop spans 14 amino acids. Looked up from germline, CDR1 is KGHSH and CDR2 is LQKENI. The CDR3 sequence: CASSPTGGHYEQYF. DNA for the CDR3: TGTGCCAGCTCGCCCACCGGGGGCCACTACGAGCAGTACTTC.